These 29 T cell receptor beta chains were all obtained from the same sample, sequenced in a study of shared clonotypes between healthy human individuals. Using immunoSEQ multiplex PCR, the repertoire was profiled, and TCRdb retains in-frame clones only, with some absent. In the table there are around 650,000 clones, 95% to 97% of which are singletons. The naive CD8 subset, CD45RO-negative cells positively selected for CCR7, excluded terminally differentiated effector memory CD45RA+ cells. The sequenced sample was naive CD8+ T cells sorted from blood. The receptors originated from a woman in her 30s in good health.

This chain uses TRBV7-8 with TRBJ2-7; 8 positions agree with TRBD2. CDR3 size: 15 residues. V lost 3 bases, J lost 3 bases, and 7 bases stayed unmatched. The germline CDR1 and CDR2 sequences are SGHVS and FQNEAQ. This CDR3 is CASSLPGLGYYEQYF. The CDR3 DNA is TGTGCCAGCAGCTTGCCGGGACTAGGGTACTACGAGCAGTACTTC.

The chain carries TRBV2 and TRBJ2-3; 7 bases match TRBD1. The J segment lost 3 bases and the V segment lost 0 bases, leaving 9 bases of the junction unmatched. Germline V gives CDR1 SNHLY, CDR2 FYNNEI. The CDR3 contains 17 residues. CDR3 protein: CASSEADRDSDTDTQYF. In DNA, the CDR3 is TGTGCCAGCAGTGAAGCGGACCGGGACAGTGATACAGATACGCAGTATTTT.

The chain has TRBV27 and TRBJ2-2; the D gene could be TRBD1 or TRBD2 (6 bases each). The CDR3 is 14 residues long. Germline CDR1 and CDR2: MNHEY and SMNVEV (reference sequence). V lost 9 bases and J 0 bases, leaving 11 bases between the germline ends. CDR3 in amino acids: CASAGHSNTGELFF. The CDR3 region has the DNA TGTGCCAGTGCGGGACACTCGAACACCGGGGAGCTGTTTTTT.

Concerning this clone itself: This specimen includes other DNA sequences encoding the same CDR3. The rearrangement uses TRBV28 and TRBJ2-3; D is undetermined. Germline V gene lookup returns CDR1 MDHEN and CDR2 SYDVKM. V lost 6 bases and J 1 base, leaving 8 bases between the germline ends. The CDR3 covers 13 residues. The CDR3 DNA reads as TGTGCCAGCAGCCTCCTTCGCACAGATACGCAGTATTTT. It is translated as CASSLLRTDTQYF.

This rearrangement joins TRBV14 to TRBJ1-1; D possibly corresponds to TRBD1 (5 bases). Per germline, CDR1 SGHDN and CDR2 FVKESK. This CDR3 has 15 residues. Trimming shortened V by 0 bases and J by 1 base, and 9 bases separated the two germline ends. The CDR3 protein is CASSQESQGNTEAFF. Written as DNA, the CDR3 is TGTGCCAGCAGCCAAGAGAGCCAGGGGAACACTGAAGCTTTCTTT.

The V gene is TRBV14, the J gene TRBJ1-1; D is possibly TRBD1 (5 bases). There are 13 residues in the CDR3. The V and J ends lost 4 bases and 0 bases respectively, with 6 bases between them. Germline V lookup: CDR1 SGHDN, CDR2 FVKESK. The CDR3 sequence: CASSPTVNTEAFF. CDR3 in DNA: TGTGCCAGCAGCCCGACAGTGAACACTGAAGCTTTCTTT.

The chain uses TRBV19 and TRBJ2-1, with 10 nucleotides matching TRBD2. J lost 7 bases, V lost 7 bases, and 4 bases had no gene match. The CDR3 contains 13 residues. CDR1 is LNHDA and CDR2 is SQIVND in the germline V gene (reference sequence). The DNA of the CDR3 is TGTGCCAGTAAAACTAGCGGGATAAATGAGCAGTTCTTC. This gives the protein CASKTSGINEQFF.

This chain links TRBV2 with TRBJ2-2, with a weak D call TRBD2 (5 bases). Germline V gene sequence: CDR1 SNHLY, CDR2 FYNNEI. The V end was cut by 3 bases, the J end by 1 base, with 12 bases between. This CDR3 region has 16 residues. The CDR3 here is CASSDDYDKNTGELFF. For the CDR3, the DNA is TGTGCCAGCAGTGACGACTATGACAAGAACACCGGGGAGCTGTTTTTT.

This clone was detected once. The rearrangement links TRBV29-1 to TRBJ2-1; D might be TRBD1 or TRBD2, each matching 5 bases. Germline CDR1 and CDR2: SQVTM and ANQGSEA. Deletions cut 4 bases from V and 2 bases from J, with 12 bases between. The CDR3 has 14 amino acids. CDR3 sequence reads: CSVARDEPYNEQFF. The CDR3 coding sequence is TGCAGCGTTGCCCGGGACGAGCCCTACAATGAGCAGTTCTTC.

The chain has TRBV27 and TRBJ2-5; 11 bases align to TRBD2. From germline, CDR1 is MNHEY and CDR2 SMNVEV (reference sequence). The CDR3 spans 15 residues. V lost 6 bases and J lost 4; bases outside the gene matches: 7. CDR3 residues: CASSRLAGIRETQYF. The DNA for the CDR3 is TGTGCCAGCAGCAGACTAGCGGGGATTCGAGAGACCCAGTACTTC.

The chain links TRBV19 to TRBJ2-7; 13 bases fit TRBD2. Germline-derived CDR1 and CDR2 are LNHDA and SQIVND (reference sequence). Losses at the gene ends were 6 bases for V and 6 bases for J; bases not matched to a gene: 11. There are 16 residues in the CDR3. The CDR3 coding sequence is TGTGCCAGTAGGAGTGGACTAGCGGGAGTACGCGGCGAGCAGTACTTC. Translating it yields CASRSGLAGVRGEQYF.

CDR3 in amino acids: CASSLIQGYTDTQYF. The CDR3 nucleotides are TGTGCCAGCAGTTTAATACAGGGGTACACAGATACGCAGTATTTT. The rearrangement links TRBV27 to TRBJ2-3, with 7 bases aligning to TRBD1. The CDR3 is made up of 15 amino acids. The germline gives CDR1 MNHEY, CDR2 SMNVEV (reference sequence). J gave up 2 bases and V 2 bases, and 4 bases lay outside the gene matches.

The rearrangement joins TRBV19 to TRBJ2-1, with 8 bases identical to TRBD2. V lost 9 bases and J lost 8; bases outside the gene matches: 15. Germline V lookup: CDR1 LNHDA, CDR2 SQIVND (reference sequence). This CDR3 spans 15 amino acids. CDR3 in amino acids: CASSQGGRFSYEQFF. CDR3 nucleotide sequence: TGTGCCAGCTCCCAGGGCGGGAGGTTCAGCTATGAGCAGTTCTTC.

The chain links TRBV2 to TRBJ2-7, with 9 bases that match TRBD2. V trimming: 6 bases; J trimming: 1 base; junction bases outside the gene matches: 7. Germline-derived CDR1 and CDR2 are SNHLY and FYNNEI. There are 15 residues in the CDR3. In DNA form, the CDR3 reads TGTGCCAGCAGGGCGGGACTAGCTGATTCCTACGAGCAGTACTTC. As protein: CASRAGLADSYEQYF.

This chain connects TRBV27 to TRBJ2-1; D might be TRBD1 or TRBD2, each matching 5 bases. Trimming left V 5 bases short and J 6 bases short, with 14 bases between. Germline-derived CDR1 and CDR2 are MNHEY and SMNVEV (reference sequence). The length of the CDR3 is 14 residues. The DNA of the CDR3 is TGTGCCAGCAGTCCCGGGACCCAACCCAATGAGCAGTTCTTC. This gives the protein CASSPGTQPNEQFF.

The V call is TRBV27, the J call TRBJ1-5; the D is unclear. Germline V gene sequence: CDR1 MNHEY, CDR2 SMNVEV (reference sequence). V lost 2 bases to trimming and J lost 11 bases, with 16 bases between them. The length of the CDR3 is 14 residues. CDR3 region: CASSLGYGVEAQHF. CDR3 nucleotides: TGTGCCAGCAGTTTAGGCTACGGGGTCGAGGCCCAGCATTTT.

V is TRBV27 and J is TRBJ2-1; TRBD2 matches 7 bases. CDR3 length: 17 residues. Looked up from germline, CDR1 is MNHEY and CDR2 is SMNVEV (reference sequence). V lost 6 bases, J lost 0 bases, and 11 bases stayed unmatched. CDR3 residues: CASSPLRDYSSYNEQFF. The DNA for the CDR3 is TGTGCCAGCAGCCCACTGAGGGACTACTCCTCCTACAATGAGCAGTTCTTC.

The rearrangement uses TRBV6-5 and TRBJ2-3; 7 bases map to TRBD2. The CDR3 is 15 residues long. Looked up from germline, CDR1 is MNHEY and CDR2 is SVGAGI. The junction had 5 bases not matched to a gene; V was cut back by 5 bases and J by 0 bases. In DNA form, the CDR3 reads TGTGCCAGCAGTCTATACGGGGGGAGCACAGATACGCAGTATTTT. Translated, it gives CASSLYGGSTDTQYF.

The chain combines TRBV13 with TRBJ2-1; D is ambiguous. Between the trimmed V and J ends, which lost 2 bases and 6 bases, there was a span of 5 bases. This CDR3 has 12 residues. Per germline, CDR1 PRHDT and CDR2 FYEKMQ (reference sequence). The DNA for the CDR3 is TGTGCCAGCAGCTTACGGAGCAATGAGCAGTTCTTC. Protein: CASSLRSNEQFF.

V gene TRBV27 combines with J gene TRBJ2-7; 10 bases align to TRBD2. Germline V CDR1 and CDR2: MNHEY, SMNVEV (reference sequence). J gave up 0 bases and V 5 bases, and 4 bases lay outside the gene matches. The CDR3 is 15 amino acids. The CDR3 loop is CASSQASGSSYEQYF. CDR3 in DNA: TGTGCCAGCAGTCAAGCTAGCGGGAGCTCCTACGAGCAGTACTTC.

The chain combines TRBV5-1 with TRBJ2-5, with 8 nucleotides matching TRBD2. V trimming: 0 bases; J trimming: 5 bases; junction bases outside the gene matches: 9. This CDR3 has 16 residues. The germline CDR1 and CDR2 sequences are SGHRS and YFSETQ. CDR3 DNA: TGCGCCAGCAGCTTGGGAGTTACTAGCGGTCAGGAGACCCAGTACTTC. This translates into CASSLGVTSGQETQYF.

The rearrangement joins TRBV27 to TRBJ2-2, with D hard to call. V gave up 0 bases and J gave up 6 bases, with 11 bases separating them. From germline, CDR1 is MNHEY and CDR2 SMNVEV (reference sequence). The CDR3 runs 15 residues. The CDR3 region is CASSLSRERAGELFF. The CDR3 DNA is TGTGCCAGCAGTTTATCCCGAGAAAGGGCCGGGGAGCTGTTTTTT.

This clone was seen once. The CDR3 nucleotides read TGTGCCAGCAGTTTACTAGGTAACCAGCAGCCCCAGCATTTT. Translating it yields CASSLLGNQQPQHF. The V gene is TRBV27, the J gene TRBJ1-5; no definite D call. Germline loops: CDR1 MNHEY, CDR2 SMNVEV (reference sequence). The V gene lost 2 bases and the J gene lost 7 bases, with 12 bases spanning the gap. The CDR3 has 14 amino acids.

This rearrangement joins TRBV5-1 to TRBJ2-7, with D perhaps matching TRBD2 (6 bases). V was trimmed by 3 bases and J by 0 bases, leaving 16 bases between them. The CDR3 has 16 amino acids. Germline V gene sequence: CDR1 SGHRS, CDR2 YFSETQ. The CDR3 coding sequence is TGCGCCAGCAGCTCCAACCCGACGACTAGCTCCTACGAGCAGTACTTC. Translated: CASSSNPTTSSYEQYF.

This clone was seen only once. The chain carries TRBV30 and TRBJ2-2, with a weak D call TRBD1 (6 bases). The CDR3 loop spans 15 amino acids. The germline V gene encodes CDR1 GTSNPN and CDR2 SVGIG (reference sequence). V lost 8 bases to trimming and J lost 2 bases, with 18 bases between them. For the CDR3, the DNA is TGTGCCCAGGGGATGGGGACCTATAACACCGGGGAGCTGTTTTTT. Its translation is CAQGMGTYNTGELFF.

CDR3 protein: CASSFISSGESYNEQFF. The CDR3 DNA follows: TGTGCCAGCAGTTTTATATCTAGCGGGGAGTCCTACAATGAGCAGTTCTTC. This rearrangement joins TRBV28 to TRBJ2-1, with 9 nucleotides matching TRBD2. CDR1 MDHEN and CDR2 SYDVKM come from the germline V gene. Trimming removed 3 bases from V and 1 base from J; junction bases left unmatched: 7. CDR3 length: 17 residues.

The rearrangement joins TRBV4-2 to TRBJ1-3; the match to TRBD1 covers 8 bases. In germline, CDR1 is LGHNA, CDR2 YNFKEQ. Trimming at V came to 0 bases and at J to 1 base, leaving 8 bases not matched to a gene. The CDR3 consists of 18 residues. CDR3 sequence: CASSQDRRRGQSGNTIYF. The CDR3 DNA is TGTGCCAGCAGCCAAGATCGCCGCAGGGGGCAATCTGGAAACACCATATATTTT.

As DNA, the CDR3 is TGTGCCAACATACAATGGGGGCGCGATATGTGCAATCAGCCCCAGCATTTT. Residues: CANIQWGRDMCNQPQHF. V is TRBV27 and J is TRBJ1-5, with a tentative D call TRBD1 (6 bases). V dropped 10 bases and J dropped 2 bases, with 24 bases sitting between them. CDR1 is MNHEY, CDR2 SMNVEV, per germline (reference sequence). CDR3 length: 17 residues.

As concerns this clone: At the DNA level, this CDR3 is encoded by other sequences in the same sample as well. The V call is TRBV28, the J call TRBJ2-5; possibly TRBD1 for D (5 bases). Matching the DNA end better, TRBJ2-7 makes the J call doubtful. The CDR3 length is 13 residues. The germline CDR1 and CDR2 sequences are MDHEN and SYDVKM. This CDR3 is CASSRGQAYEQYF. In DNA form, the CDR3 reads TGTGCCAGCAGCCGAGGACAAGCCTACGAGCAGTACTTC.